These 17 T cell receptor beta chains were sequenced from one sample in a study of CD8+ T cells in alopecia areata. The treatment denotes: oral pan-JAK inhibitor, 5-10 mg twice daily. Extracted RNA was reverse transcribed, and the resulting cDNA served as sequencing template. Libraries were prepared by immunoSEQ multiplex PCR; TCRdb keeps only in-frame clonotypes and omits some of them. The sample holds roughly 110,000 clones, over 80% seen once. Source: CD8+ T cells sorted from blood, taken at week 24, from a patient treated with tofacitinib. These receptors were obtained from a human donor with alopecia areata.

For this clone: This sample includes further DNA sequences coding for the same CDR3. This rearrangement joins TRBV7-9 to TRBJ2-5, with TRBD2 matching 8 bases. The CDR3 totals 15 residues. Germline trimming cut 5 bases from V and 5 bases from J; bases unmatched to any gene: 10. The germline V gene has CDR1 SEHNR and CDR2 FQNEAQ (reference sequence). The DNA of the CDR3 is TGTGCCAGCAGCCCCTTCGGGGGGGTTGGTGAGACCCAGTACTTC. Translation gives CASSPFGGVGETQYF.

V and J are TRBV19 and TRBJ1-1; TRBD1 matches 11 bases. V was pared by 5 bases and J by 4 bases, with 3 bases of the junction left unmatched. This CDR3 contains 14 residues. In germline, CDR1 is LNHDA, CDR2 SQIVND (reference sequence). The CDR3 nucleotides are TGTGCCAGTAGTCCCGGGACAGGGGGCACTGAAGCTTTCTTT. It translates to CASSPGTGGTEAFF.

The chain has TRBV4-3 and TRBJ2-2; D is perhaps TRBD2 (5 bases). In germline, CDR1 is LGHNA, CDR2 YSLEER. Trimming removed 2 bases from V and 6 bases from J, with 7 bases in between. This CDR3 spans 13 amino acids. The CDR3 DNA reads TGCGCCAGCAGCCAACCCGGGGCCGGGGAGCTGTTTTTT. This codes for CASSQPGAGELFF.

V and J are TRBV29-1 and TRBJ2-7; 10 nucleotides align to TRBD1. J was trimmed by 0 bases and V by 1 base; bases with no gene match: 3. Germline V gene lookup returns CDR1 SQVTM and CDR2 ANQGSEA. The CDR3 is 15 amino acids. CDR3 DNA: TGCAGCGTTGAAGGGCGGGACAGGGGCTCCTACGAGCAGTACTTC. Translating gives CSVEGRDRGSYEQYF.

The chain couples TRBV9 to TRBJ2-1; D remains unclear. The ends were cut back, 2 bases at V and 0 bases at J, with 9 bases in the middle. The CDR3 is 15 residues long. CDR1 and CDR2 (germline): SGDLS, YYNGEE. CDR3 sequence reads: CASSVTESSYNEQFF. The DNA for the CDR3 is TGTGCCAGCAGCGTCACAGAGAGCTCCTACAATGAGCAGTTCTTC. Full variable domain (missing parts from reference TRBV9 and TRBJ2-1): DSGVTQTPKHLITATGQRVTLRCSPRSGDLSVYWYQQSLDQGLQFLIQYYNGEERAKGNILERFSAQQFPDLHSELNLSSLELGDSALYFCASSVTESSYNEQFFGPGTRLTVL.

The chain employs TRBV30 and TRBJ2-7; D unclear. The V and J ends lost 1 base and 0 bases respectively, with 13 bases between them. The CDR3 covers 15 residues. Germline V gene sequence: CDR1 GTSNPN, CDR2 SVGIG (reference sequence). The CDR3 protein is CAWSEVAYSSYEQYF. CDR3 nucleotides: TGTGCCTGGAGTGAAGTGGCATACAGCTCCTACGAGCAGTACTTC.

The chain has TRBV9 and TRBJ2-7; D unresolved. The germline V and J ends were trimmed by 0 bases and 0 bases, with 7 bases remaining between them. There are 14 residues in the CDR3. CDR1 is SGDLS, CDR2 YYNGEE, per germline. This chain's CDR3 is CASSVDMSSYEQYF. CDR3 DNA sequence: TGTGCCAGCAGCGTAGACATGAGCTCCTACGAGCAGTACTTC.

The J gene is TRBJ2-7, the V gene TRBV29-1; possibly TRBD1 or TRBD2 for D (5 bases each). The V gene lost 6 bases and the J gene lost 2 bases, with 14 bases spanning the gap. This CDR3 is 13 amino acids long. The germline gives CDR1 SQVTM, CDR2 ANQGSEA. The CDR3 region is CSVAGTETYEQYF. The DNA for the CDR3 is TGCAGCGTGGCCGGGACGGAGACCTACGAGCAGTACTTC.

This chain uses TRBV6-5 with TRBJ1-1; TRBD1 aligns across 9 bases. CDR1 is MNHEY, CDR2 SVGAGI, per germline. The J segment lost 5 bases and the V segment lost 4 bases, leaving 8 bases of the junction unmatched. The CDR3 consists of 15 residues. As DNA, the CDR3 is TGTGCCAGCAGTTTAAACAGGGGGCTAGGGACTGAAGCTTTCTTT. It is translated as CASSLNRGLGTEAFF.

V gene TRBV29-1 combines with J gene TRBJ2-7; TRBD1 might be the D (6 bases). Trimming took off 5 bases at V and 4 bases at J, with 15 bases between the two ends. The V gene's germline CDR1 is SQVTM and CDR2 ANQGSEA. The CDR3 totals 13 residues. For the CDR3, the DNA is TGCAGCGTTATCTGGACAGCCCTATACGAGCAGTACTTC. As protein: CSVIWTALYEQYF.

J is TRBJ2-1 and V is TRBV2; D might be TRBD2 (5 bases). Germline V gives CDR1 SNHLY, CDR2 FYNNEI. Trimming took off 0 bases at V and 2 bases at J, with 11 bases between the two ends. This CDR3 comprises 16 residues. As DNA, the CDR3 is TGTGCCAGCAGTGAAGCTCGCGGACTCGCCTACAATGAGCAGTTCTTC. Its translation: CASSEARGLAYNEQFF.

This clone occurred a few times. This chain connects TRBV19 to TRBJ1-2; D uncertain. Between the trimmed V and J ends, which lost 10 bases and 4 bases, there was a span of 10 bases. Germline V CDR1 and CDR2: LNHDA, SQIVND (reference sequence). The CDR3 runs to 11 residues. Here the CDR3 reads CATDSGYGYTF. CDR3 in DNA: TGTGCCACGGACTCGGGCTATGGCTACACCTTC.

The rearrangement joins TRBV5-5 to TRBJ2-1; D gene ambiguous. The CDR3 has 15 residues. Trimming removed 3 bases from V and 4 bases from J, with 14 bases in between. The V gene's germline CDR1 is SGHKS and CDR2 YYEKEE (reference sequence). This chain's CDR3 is CASSSYQVSYNEQFF. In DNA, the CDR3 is TGTGCCAGCAGCTCCTACCAGGTATCGTACAATGAGCAGTTCTTC.

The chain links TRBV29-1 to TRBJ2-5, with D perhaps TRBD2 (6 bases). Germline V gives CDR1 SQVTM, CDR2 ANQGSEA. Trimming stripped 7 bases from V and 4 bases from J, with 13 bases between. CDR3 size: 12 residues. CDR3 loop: CSAGDGGETQYF. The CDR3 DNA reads TGCAGCGCGGGGGACGGCGGAGAGACCCAGTACTTC.

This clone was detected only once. CDR3 loop: CASSLEAGGYNEQFF. The CDR3 DNA reads TGTGCCAGCAGCTTAGAGGCGGGGGGTTACAATGAGCAGTTCTTC. This chain connects TRBV7-8 to TRBJ2-1, with 8 bases aligning to TRBD2. From germline, CDR1 is SGHVS and CDR2 FQNEAQ. The ends lost 1 base at V and 4 bases at J; junction bases unmatched: 3. CDR3 length: 15 residues.

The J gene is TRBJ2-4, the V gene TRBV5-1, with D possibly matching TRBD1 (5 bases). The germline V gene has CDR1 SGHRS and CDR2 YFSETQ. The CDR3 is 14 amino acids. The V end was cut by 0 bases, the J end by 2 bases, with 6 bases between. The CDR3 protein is CASSLAGPKNIQYF. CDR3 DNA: TGCGCCAGCAGCTTGGCAGGGCCCAAAAACATTCAGTACTTC.

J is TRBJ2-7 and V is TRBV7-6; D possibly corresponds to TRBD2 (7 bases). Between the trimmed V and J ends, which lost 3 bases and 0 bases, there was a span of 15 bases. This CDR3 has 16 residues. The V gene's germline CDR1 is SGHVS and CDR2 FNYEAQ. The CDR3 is CASSLGRGGGSYEQYF. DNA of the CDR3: TGTGCCAGCAGCTTGGGGCGGGGAGGGGGCTCCTACGAGCAGTACTTC.